A selection of T cell receptor beta chains follows, all from one sample in a study of shared clonotypes between healthy human individuals. The protocol was immunoSEQ multiplex PCR, while the TCRdb copy is restricted to in-frame clones and leaves out a portion. Among just over 2,000,000 clones, about 95% were seen once, and the ten largest hold 0.1% to 0.15%. The source material was naive CD4+ T cells sorted from blood. These TCRs come from a man aged 18 to 30 in good health. CDR3s leave out the opening cysteine and the closing phenylalanine or tryptophan. The size field is filled for only some rows; it gives once, few, many or a size class.

j_call	clone_size	v_call	cdr3_aa
TRBJ1-1	.	TRBV6-5	ASSYGSLNTEAF
TRBJ1-5	.	TRBV29-1	SVSGQGSNQPQH
TRBJ1-1	.	TRBV20-1	SVERNTEAF
TRBJ2-3	once	TRBV7-9	ASSYGTSTDTQY
.	.	TRBV5-4	ASSEGTSGSYEQY
TRBJ2-2	.	TRBV6-5	ASSTVGGAAGELF
TRBJ2-1	.	TRBV10-3	ATKTGLAYNEQF
TRBJ2-7	.	TRBV30	AWIRSGSSPYEQY
TRBJ2-1	.	TRBV7-3	ASSLVSSNEQF
TRBJ1-1	.	TRBV5-4	ASSLGAAMDTEAF
TRBJ2-3	.	TRBV30	AWSPGQPTDTQY
TRBJ1-2	once	TRBV18	ASSPGGIPNYGYT
TRBJ2-5	once	TRBV7-9	ASSLAQRVQETQY
TRBJ1-1	.	TRBV10-3	AISNGGNTEAF
TRBJ2-2	.	TRBV28	ASSRNRDSNTGELF
TRBJ2-1	.	TRBV7-9	ASSFSYEQF